These 32 T cell receptor beta chains share one sample of origin, sequenced in a study of shared clonotypes between healthy human individuals. Sequencing used immunoSEQ multiplex PCR; TCRdb keeps in-frame clones, though not all of them. The sample gives 2,500,000 or so clones, around nine tenths of which show up once; about 0.13% is in the top ten. Sequencing was carried out using naive CD4+ T cells sorted from blood. The subset was: CD45RA+ positively selected. These TCRs come from a man younger than 35 in good health.

The genes are TRBV11-3 and TRBJ2-1; no clear D. Trimming shortened V by 5 bases and J by 5 bases, and 7 bases separated the two germline ends. Per the germline V gene, CDR1 is SGHNT and CDR2 is YENEEA. This CDR3 is 12 amino acids long. CDR3 region: CASSAGHNEQFF. The CDR3 DNA follows: TGTGCCAGCAGCGCCGGACACAATGAGCAGTTCTTC.

The V call is TRBV28, the J call TRBJ2-5, with D perhaps TRBD1 or TRBD2 (5 bases each). The CDR3 is 14 residues long. Trimming cost V 6 bases and J 1 base, with 12 bases left between them. Germline V lookup: CDR1 MDHEN, CDR2 SYDVKM. The CDR3, as DNA: TGTGCCAGCAGGGGACCAGGGAGCCAAGAGACCCAGTACTTC. Translated: CASRGPGSQETQYF.

The chain couples TRBV7-8 to TRBJ2-3, with unresolved D. Germline values: CDR1 SGHVS, CDR2 FQNEAQ. Trimming cost V 5 bases and J 4 bases, with 13 bases left between them. The CDR3 sequence is 14 residues long. The CDR3 region is CASSTGGPPDTQYF. DNA of the CDR3: TGTGCCAGCAGCACCGGTGGGCCGCCAGATACGCAGTATTTT.

The V and J genes are TRBV4-1 and TRBJ2-7; D tentatively reads TRBD1 or TRBD2 (6 bases each). This CDR3 spans 16 amino acids. From germline, CDR1 is MGHRA and CDR2 YSYEKL. Trimming removed 0 bases at V and 2 bases at J, with 14 bases between. The CDR3 sequence: CASSQDLRGAPYEQYF. The DNA for the CDR3 is TGCGCCAGCAGCCAAGATTTGAGGGGGGCCCCCTACGAGCAGTACTTC.

The chain is built from TRBV30 and TRBJ1-6; D is ambiguous. With 1 base removed from V and 3 bases from J, the gap between germline ends came to 10 bases. The CDR3 length is 15 residues. Germline loops: CDR1 GTSNPN, CDR2 SVGIG (reference sequence). CDR3 sequence reads: CAWSGRTYYNSPLHF. The CDR3 region has the DNA TGTGCCTGGAGTGGGAGGACCTACTATAATTCACCCCTCCACTTT.

The rearrangement uses TRBV6-5 and TRBJ2-7; the match to TRBD2 covers 7 bases. CDR1 MNHEY and CDR2 SVGAGI come from the germline V gene. The CDR3 extends over 13 amino acids. Trimming took 11 bases from V and 1 from J; bases not matched to a gene: 8. As DNA, the CDR3 is TGTGCCGCGGGGGACGGGGGATCCTACGAGCAGTACTTC. Translated, it gives CAAGDGGSYEQYF.

The rearrangement joins TRBV5-6 to TRBJ2-5; D is undetermined. Germline V gene data show CDR1 as SGHDT and CDR2 as YYEEEE. This CDR3 has 15 amino acids. Trimming took off 1 base at V and 2 bases at J, with 12 bases between the two ends. CDR3 coding DNA: TGTGCCAGCAGCTTGTCTTTGGGGTCACAAGAGACCCAGTACTTC. This encodes CASSLSLGSQETQYF.

The genes are TRBV30 and TRBJ1-2, with D perhaps matching TRBD1 (6 bases). Trimming removed 3 bases at V and 2 bases at J, with 10 bases between. Per the germline V gene, CDR1 is GTSNPN and CDR2 is SVGIG (reference sequence). This CDR3 region has 13 residues. The chain's CDR3 is CAWRGDINYGYTF. CDR3 DNA: TGTGCCTGGAGGGGGGACATCAACTATGGCTACACCTTC.

As concerns this clone: Other DNA sequences within the sample encode an identical CDR3. This chain uses TRBV5-1 with TRBJ2-3, with unresolved D. The V end was cut by 0 bases, the J end by 0 bases, with 2 bases between. CDR1 and CDR2 (germline): SGHRS, YFSETQ. CDR3 length: 13 amino acids. The CDR3: CASSLDSTDTQYF. CDR3 DNA sequence: TGCGCCAGCAGCTTGGACAGCACAGATACGCAGTATTTT.

This rearrangement joins TRBV27 to TRBJ2-7; D is possibly TRBD1 (6 bases). With 2 bases removed from V and 2 bases from J, the gap between germline ends came to 13 bases. CDR1 and CDR2 (germline): MNHEY, SMNVEV (reference sequence). The CDR3 has 15 amino acids. The CDR3 nucleotides read TGTGCCAGCAGTTTAAAGCCAGGGGTCCCCTACGAGCAGTACTTC. Its translation: CASSLKPGVPYEQYF.

The V gene is TRBV5-4, the J gene TRBJ2-3; 12 nucleotides agree with TRBD2. This CDR3 comprises 16 residues. Germline lookup yields CDR1 SGHNT and CDR2 YYREEE (reference sequence). The ends lost 5 bases at V and 1 base at J; junction bases unmatched: 5. CDR3 residues: CASRHRTSGGTDTQYF. The CDR3 DNA sequence: TGTGCCAGCAGACATAGGACTAGCGGGGGCACAGATACGCAGTATTTT.

The rearrangement joins TRBV30 to TRBJ1-1; 7 bases align to TRBD1. The CDR3 length is 14 residues. The V and J ends lost 4 bases and 1 base, in that order; junction bases with no gene match: 6. Per germline, CDR1 GTSNPN and CDR2 SVGIG (reference sequence). CDR3 in amino acids: CAWKTGRKNTEAFF. The CDR3 DNA reads as TGTGCCTGGAAGACAGGGAGAAAGAACACTGAAGCTTTCTTT.

The rearrangement links TRBV10-3 to TRBJ2-1; 11 bases match TRBD2. CDR1 and CDR2 from the germline V gene are ENHRY and SYGVKD. The CDR3 spans 16 residues. Trimming removed 4 bases from V and 4 bases from J; junction bases left unmatched: 6. The CDR3 DNA is TGTGCCATCAGTGCGACTAGCGGGGTCCTATACAATGAGCAGTTCTTC. Protein product: CAISATSGVLYNEQFF.

The gene calls are TRBV28 and TRBJ2-7; 8 bases are shared with TRBD1. Losses at the gene ends were 3 bases for V and 2 bases for J; bases not matched to a gene: 6. Germline V gene data show CDR1 as MDHEN and CDR2 as SYDVKM. The CDR3 spans 15 residues. CDR3 bases: TGTGCCAGCAGTTTTATTTCAGGGGGCACCTACGAGCAGTACTTC. Translation: CASSFISGGTYEQYF.

J is TRBJ1-4 and V is TRBV28; D possibly corresponds to TRBD1 (6 bases). V was shortened by 6 bases and J by 4 bases, with 21 bases between the two germline ends. The CDR3 runs 17 residues. Germline V gene lookup returns CDR1 MDHEN and CDR2 SYDVKM. The chain's CDR3 is CASSMSRGQMVNEKLFF. The CDR3 DNA sequence: TGTGCCAGCAGCATGTCCCGGGGGCAGATGGTTAATGAAAAACTGTTTTTT.

The rearrangement links TRBV6-5 to TRBJ1-3, with D unresolved. V was clipped by 7 bases and J by 0 bases, with 13 bases between them. CDR1 is MNHEY and CDR2 is SVGAGI in the germline V gene. The CDR3 loop spans 15 amino acids. CDR3: CASKSTPSSGNTIYF. CDR3 nucleotides: TGTGCCAGCAAATCGACTCCGTCCTCTGGAAACACCATATATTTT.

The chain is built from TRBV7-8 and TRBJ1-1; D not certain. This CDR3 spans 16 amino acids. Trimming stripped 1 base from V and 1 base from J, with 13 bases between. Germline V gives CDR1 SGHVS, CDR2 FQNEAQ. As DNA, the CDR3 is TGTGCCAGCAGCTTAGAAGCGTATACGAAGAACACTGAAGCTTTCTTT. It translates to CASSLEAYTKNTEAFF.

Remarks on this clone: This sample also contains other DNA sequences that code for the same CDR3. The chain joins TRBV7-2 to TRBJ2-2, with D uncertain. The CDR3 extends over 14 amino acids. Deletions cut 5 bases from V and 0 bases from J, with 7 bases between. The germline gives CDR1 SGHTA, CDR2 FQGNSA. The CDR3 reads CASSPRPNTGELFF. CDR3 nucleotide sequence: TGTGCCAGCAGCCCCCGACCGAACACCGGGGAGCTGTTTTTT.

This chain uses TRBV10-2 with TRBJ1-1; unclear D gene. The germline V gene encodes CDR1 WSHSY and CDR2 SAAADI. The V end was cut by 3 bases, the J end by 4 bases, with 6 bases between. The CDR3 extends over 12 amino acids. The CDR3 DNA reads TGCGCCAGCAGTGATTGGGGCACTGAAGCTTTCTTT. Protein: CASSDWGTEAFF.

The V gene is TRBV11-2, the J gene TRBJ2-3; the D is unclear. The CDR3 covers 14 residues. The germline V gene has CDR1 SGHAT and CDR2 FQNNGV. V lost 6 bases, J lost 4 bases, and 14 bases lay in between. DNA for the CDR3: TGTGCCAGCAGGACCTCCCAGGTAGCAGATACGCAGTATTTT. Translation: CASRTSQVADTQYF.

As to this clone: Other DNA variants within this sample encode the same CDR3. V gene TRBV30 combines with J gene TRBJ1-5; no clear D gene. Germline values: CDR1 GTSNPN, CDR2 SVGIG (reference sequence). The CDR3 contains 13 residues. Between the trimmed V and J ends, which lost 0 bases and 4 bases, there was a span of 7 bases. The CDR3 protein is CAWSVARNQPQHF. For the CDR3, the DNA is TGTGCCTGGAGTGTCGCAAGGAATCAGCCCCAGCATTTT.

With respect to this clone: The sample has other DNA sequences that encode this CDR3 too. J is TRBJ2-3 and V is TRBV6-5; no reliable D call. Between the trimmed V and J ends, which lost 3 bases and 3 bases, there was a span of 7 bases. CDR3 length: 13 residues. The germline V gene has CDR1 MNHEY and CDR2 SVGAGI. In DNA, the CDR3 is TGTGCCAGCAGTTATTCCCTTACAGATACGCAGTATTTT. It codes for CASSYSLTDTQYF.

The chain combines TRBV5-1 with TRBJ1-2, with D unclear. V lost 3 bases and J 6 bases, leaving 15 bases between the germline ends. The CDR3 contains 14 residues. Germline V gives CDR1 SGHRS, CDR2 YFSETQ. The CDR3 loop reads CASSSLLSGDGYTF. DNA of the CDR3: TGCGCCAGCAGCTCACTACTAAGCGGAGATGGCTACACCTTC.

V usage is TRBV19 and J usage is TRBJ1-5; D is unclear. The CDR3 has 14 amino acids. The V gene's germline CDR1 is LNHDA and CDR2 SQIVND (reference sequence). Deletions cut 6 bases from V and 9 bases from J, with 18 bases between. The CDR3 is CASRGWGSLGPQHF. CDR3 DNA: TGTGCCAGTAGAGGTTGGGGTAGCCTTGGGCCCCAGCATTTT. The complete variable domain, with remaining parts taken from reference TRBV19 and TRBJ1-5, reads DGGITQSPKYLFRKEGQNVTLSCEQNLNHDAMYWYRQDPGQGLRLIYYSQIVNDFQKGDIAEGYSVSREKKESFPLTVTSAQKNPTAFYLCASRGWGSLGPQHFGDGTRLSIL.

As to this clone: The identical CDR3 is also encoded by other nucleotide sequences in the sample. The chain links TRBV12-5 to TRBJ2-5, with D unresolved. Between the trimmed V and J ends, which lost 3 bases and 4 bases, there was a span of 3 bases. This CDR3 region has 11 residues. Germline-derived CDR1 and CDR2 are LGHNT and FRNRAP. The CDR3 DNA sequence: TGTGCTAGTGGTTTTAGAGAGACCCAGTACTTC. It encodes CASGFRETQYF.

The V and J genes are TRBV7-9 and TRBJ1-3; D gene uncertain. Germline loops: CDR1 SEHNR, CDR2 FQNEAQ (reference sequence). Between the trimmed V and J ends, which lost 5 bases and 4 bases, there was a span of 18 bases. This CDR3 has 16 residues. CDR3 sequence (DNA): TGTGCCAGCAGCCCAAGCAATCTGGGAGCGGGAAACACCATATATTTT. Translated, it gives CASSPSNLGAGNTIYF.

This chain links TRBV18 with TRBJ1-1, with D unclear. The length of the CDR3 is 17 residues. Germline loops: CDR1 KGHSH, CDR2 LQKENI. V shed 0 bases and J shed 1 base, with 15 bases lying between them. CDR3 DNA sequence: TGTGCCAGCTCACCACCCGGGAGGGTTGTGGGGAACACTGAAGCTTTCTTT. The encoded protein is CASSPPGRVVGNTEAFF.

The gene calls are TRBV2 and TRBJ2-7; 10 nucleotides match TRBD1. This CDR3 is built from 16 residues. V lost 2 bases, J lost 2 bases, and 6 bases stayed unmatched. Germline CDR1 and CDR2: SNHLY and FYNNEI. CDR3 residues: CASSELRTGGTYEQYF. For the CDR3, the DNA is TGTGCCAGCAGTGAACTCCGGACAGGGGGTACCTACGAGCAGTACTTC.

Comment on this clone: Other DNA sequences within the sample encode an identical CDR3. V gene TRBV7-2 combines with J gene TRBJ1-2; tentative D call: TRBD1 (5 bases). V was cut by 0 bases and J by 4 bases, with 9 bases left in between. The V gene's germline CDR1 is SGHTA and CDR2 FQGNSA. The CDR3 length is 14 residues. DNA of the CDR3: TGTGCCAGCAGCTTAGCCGGGACGGGCTATGGCTACACCTTC. This gives the protein CASSLAGTGYGYTF.

This sequence joins TRBV27 and TRBJ1-1, with D possibly TRBD1 on 6 matching bases. The CDR3 length is 18 residues. The ends were cut back, 4 bases at V and 2 bases at J, with 23 bases in the middle. Germline V gene sequence: CDR1 MNHEY, CDR2 SMNVEV (reference sequence). CDR3 DNA sequence: TGTGCCAGCAGTTCACCCCCGAGGGGGGCAGGGAAAAACACTGAAGCTTTCTTT. Translating it yields CASSSPPRGAGKNTEAFF.

The rearrangement joins TRBV7-9 to TRBJ2-7; 7 bases match TRBD1. V shed 1 base and J 7 bases; nucleotides not matched to a gene: 7. This CDR3 has 14 residues. From germline, CDR1 is SEHNR and CDR2 FQNEAQ (reference sequence). In DNA, the CDR3 is TGTGCCAGCAGCTTAGGGGACAGCAGAGGGGAGCAGTACTTC. Translation gives CASSLGDSRGEQYF.

The chain uses TRBV4-2 and TRBJ2-3, with D unclear. V shed 5 bases and J shed 1 base, with 10 bases lying between them. The germline CDR1 and CDR2 sequences are LGHNA and YNFKEQ. The CDR3 length is 14 residues. The DNA of the CDR3 is TGTGCCAGCAGCGGGTCTTTCCGCACAGATACGCAGTATTTT. This sequence encodes CASSGSFRTDTQYF.